One and the same sample provided the 6 T cell receptor beta chains below, sequenced in a study of T and B cells in COVID-19 patients. TRB was amplified from around 230-520 ng of blood genomic DNA. TRB rearrangements were amplified by multiplex PCR with BIOMED2 TRB-A/B primers. One entry per CDR3 protein results from TCRdb running MiXCR on the multiplex PCR reads. The sample contains over 15,000 distinct CDR3 sequences, 36% of which appear only once. Sequences were obtained from blood. The receptors shown here come from a human donor with active COVID-19.

In this sample, this clonotype turned up once. This chain joins TRBV7-2 and TRBJ1-5; perhaps TRBD1 as D (5 bases). Germline V gene data show CDR1 as SGHTA and CDR2 as FQGNSA. CDR3 length equals 15 residues. V shed 2 bases and J shed 3 bases, with 11 bases lying between them. The CDR3 DNA reads TGTGCCAGCAGCTTACAGGGTACCCCCAATCAGCCCCAGCATTTT. It codes for CASSLQGTPNQPQHF.

This sequence joins TRBV10-3 and TRBJ2-3; 12 bases match TRBD2. CDR1 is ENHRY and CDR2 is SYGVKD in the germline V gene. This CDR3 has 16 amino acids. The V and J ends lost 6 bases and 4 bases, in that order; junction bases with no gene match: 8. The CDR3 DNA sequence: TGTGCCATCAGGGCTACTAGCGGGGGGACTTCAGATACGCAGTATTTT. Amino acids: CAIRATSGGTSDTQYF.

The table lists this clonotype with a few counts. The chain carries TRBV6-2 or TRBV6-3 and TRBJ2-6, with 8 bases matching TRBD1. CDR1 and CDR2 (germline): MNHEY, SVGEGT. This CDR3 is 15 amino acids long. V trimming: 5 bases; J trimming: 1 base; junction bases outside the gene matches: 1. The CDR3 reads CASSRTGSGANVLTF. DNA of the CDR3: TGTGCCAGCAGTCGGACAGGGTCTGGGGCCAACGTCCTGACTTTC.

The table lists this clonotype with a few counts. The chain uses TRBV6-5 and TRBJ1-1; 9 positions agree with TRBD1. The CDR3 has 15 amino acids. Germline CDR1 is MNHEY and CDR2 is SVGAGI. V shed 6 bases and J 11 bases; nucleotides not matched to a gene: 16. The CDR3 nucleotides are TGTGCCAGCAGAAACCCCGGGACAGGGTCGGGTCAGGCTTTCTTT. Its translation: CASRNPGTGSGQAFF.

A few counts support this clonotype. V gene TRBV6-2 or TRBV6-3 combines with J gene TRBJ1-5; TRBD1 aligns across 8 bases. The V segment lost 0 bases and the J segment 6 bases; nucleotides outside the gene matches: 7. CDR1 and CDR2 from the germline V gene are MNHEY and SVGEGT. The CDR3 is made up of 16 amino acids. The CDR3 nucleotides are TGTGCCAGCAGTTACTCGGACAGGGAGGGAAGTCAGCCCCAGCATTTT. Translated, it gives CASSYSDREGSQPQHF.

This clonotype has a handful of counts. V and J are TRBV12-3 or TRBV12-4 and TRBJ2-2; TRBD1 aligns across 9 bases. The CDR3 covers 14 residues. Trimming at V came to 9 bases and at J to 4 bases, leaving 6 bases not matched to a gene. As DNA, the CDR3 is TGTGCCAGTACAGGGGGCTGGGGCACCGGGGAGCTGTTTTTT. Protein: CASTGGWGTGELFF.